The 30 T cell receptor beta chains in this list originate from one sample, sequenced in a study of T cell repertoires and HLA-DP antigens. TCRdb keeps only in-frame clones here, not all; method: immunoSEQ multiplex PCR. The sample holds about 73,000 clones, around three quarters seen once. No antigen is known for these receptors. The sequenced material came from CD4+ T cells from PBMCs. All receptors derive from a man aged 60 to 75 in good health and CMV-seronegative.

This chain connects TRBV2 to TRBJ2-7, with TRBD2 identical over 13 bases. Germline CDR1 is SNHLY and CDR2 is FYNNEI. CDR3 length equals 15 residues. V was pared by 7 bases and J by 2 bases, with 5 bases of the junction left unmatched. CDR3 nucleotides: TGTGCCAGCACCGGCGGGACTAGCGGGACCTACGAGCAGTACTTC. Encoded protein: CASTGGTSGTYEQYF.

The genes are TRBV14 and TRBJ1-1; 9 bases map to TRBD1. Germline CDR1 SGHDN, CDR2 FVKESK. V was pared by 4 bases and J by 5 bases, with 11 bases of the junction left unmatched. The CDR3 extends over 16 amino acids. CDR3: CASSLLYRGQRTEAFF. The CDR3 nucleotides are TGTGCCAGCAGCCTTCTATACAGGGGGCAAAGGACTGAAGCTTTCTTT.

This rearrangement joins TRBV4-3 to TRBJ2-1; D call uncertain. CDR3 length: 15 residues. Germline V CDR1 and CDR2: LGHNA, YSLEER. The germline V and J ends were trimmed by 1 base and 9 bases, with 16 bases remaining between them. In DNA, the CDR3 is TGCGCCAGCAGCCAAGCACTGATTGACGGTCGTGAGCAGTTCTTC. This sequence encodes CASSQALIDGREQFF.

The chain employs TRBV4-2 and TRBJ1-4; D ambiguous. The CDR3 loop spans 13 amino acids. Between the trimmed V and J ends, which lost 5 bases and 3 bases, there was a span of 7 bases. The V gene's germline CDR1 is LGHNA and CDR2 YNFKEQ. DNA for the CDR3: TGTGCCAGCAGCGGAGTAGCTAATGAAAAACTGTTTTTT. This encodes CASSGVANEKLFF.

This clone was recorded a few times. As DNA, the CDR3 is TGTGCCAGCAGTTACAACCAGGGACAGCCCCAGCATTTT. It translates to CASSYNQGQPQHF. V is TRBV6-5 and J is TRBJ1-5, with a possible D match to TRBD1 (5 bases). V gave up 2 bases and J gave up 7 bases, with 9 bases separating them. Germline CDR1 MNHEY, CDR2 SVGAGI. CDR3 length: 13 residues.

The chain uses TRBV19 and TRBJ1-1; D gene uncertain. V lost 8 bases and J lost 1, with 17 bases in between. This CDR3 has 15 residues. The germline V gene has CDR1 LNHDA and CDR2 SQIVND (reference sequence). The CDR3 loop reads CASQRPGRGNTEAFF. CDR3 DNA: TGTGCCAGTCAACGTCCCGGACGGGGGAACACTGAAGCTTTCTTT.

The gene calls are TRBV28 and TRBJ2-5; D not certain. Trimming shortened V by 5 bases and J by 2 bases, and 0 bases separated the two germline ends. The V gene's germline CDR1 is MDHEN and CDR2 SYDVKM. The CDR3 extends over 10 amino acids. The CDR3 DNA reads TGTGCCAGCAGTCAAGAGACCCAGTACTTC. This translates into CASSQETQYF.

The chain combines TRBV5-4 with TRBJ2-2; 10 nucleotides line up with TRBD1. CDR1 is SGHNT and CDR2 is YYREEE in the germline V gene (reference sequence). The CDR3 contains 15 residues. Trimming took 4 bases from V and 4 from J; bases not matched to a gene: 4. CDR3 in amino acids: CASSPDRGPTGELFF. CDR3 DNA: TGTGCCAGCAGCCCCGACAGGGGGCCCACCGGGGAGCTGTTTTTT.

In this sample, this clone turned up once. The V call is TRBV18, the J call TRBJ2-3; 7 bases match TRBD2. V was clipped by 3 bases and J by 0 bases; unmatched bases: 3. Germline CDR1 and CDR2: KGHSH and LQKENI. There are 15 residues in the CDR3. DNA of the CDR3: TGTGCCAGCTCACCTGTGGGAGGGAGCACAGATACGCAGTATTTT. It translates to CASSPVGGSTDTQYF.

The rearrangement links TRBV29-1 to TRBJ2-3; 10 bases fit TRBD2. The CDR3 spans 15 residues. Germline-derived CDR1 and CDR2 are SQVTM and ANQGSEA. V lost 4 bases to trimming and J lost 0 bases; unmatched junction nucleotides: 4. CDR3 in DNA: TGCAGCGTTGGGGGACTAGCGACTAGCACAGATACGCAGTATTTT. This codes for CSVGGLATSTDTQYF.

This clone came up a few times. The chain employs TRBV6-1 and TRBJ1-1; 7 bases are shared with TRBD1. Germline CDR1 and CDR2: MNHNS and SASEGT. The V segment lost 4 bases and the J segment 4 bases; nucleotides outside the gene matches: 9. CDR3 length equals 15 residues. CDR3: CASSVDRAGTTEAFF. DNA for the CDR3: TGTGCCAGCAGTGTAGACAGGGCAGGTACCACTGAAGCTTTCTTT.

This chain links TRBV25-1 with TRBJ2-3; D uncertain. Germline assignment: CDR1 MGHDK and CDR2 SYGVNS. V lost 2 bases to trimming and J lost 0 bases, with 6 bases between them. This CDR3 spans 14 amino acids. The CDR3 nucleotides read TGTGCCAGCAGTGAACAACGCAGCACAGATACGCAGTATTTT. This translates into CASSEQRSTDTQYF.

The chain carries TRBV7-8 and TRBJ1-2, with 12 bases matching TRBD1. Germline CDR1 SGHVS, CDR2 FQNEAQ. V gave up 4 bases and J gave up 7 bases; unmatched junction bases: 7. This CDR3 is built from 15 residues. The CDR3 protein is CASSYGTGGAGGYTF. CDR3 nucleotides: TGTGCCAGCAGCTACGGGACAGGGGGCGCAGGTGGCTACACCTTC.

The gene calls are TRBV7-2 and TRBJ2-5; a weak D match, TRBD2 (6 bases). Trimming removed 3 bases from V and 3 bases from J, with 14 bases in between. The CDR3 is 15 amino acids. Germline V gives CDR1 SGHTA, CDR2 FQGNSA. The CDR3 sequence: CASSFGTQIEETQYF. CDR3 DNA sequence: TGTGCCAGCAGCTTTGGGACTCAAATCGAAGAGACCCAGTACTTC.

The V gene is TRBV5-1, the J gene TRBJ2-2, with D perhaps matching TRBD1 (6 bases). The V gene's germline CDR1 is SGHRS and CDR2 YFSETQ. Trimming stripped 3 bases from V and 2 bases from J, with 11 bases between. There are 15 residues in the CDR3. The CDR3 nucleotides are TGCGCCAGCAGCTGGACAGATTTTAACACCGGGGAGCTGTTTTTT. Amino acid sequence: CASSWTDFNTGELFF.

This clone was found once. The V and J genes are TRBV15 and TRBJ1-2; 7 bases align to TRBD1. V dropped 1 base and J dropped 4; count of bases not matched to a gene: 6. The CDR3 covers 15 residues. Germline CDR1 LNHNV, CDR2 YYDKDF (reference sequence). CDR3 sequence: CATSRVAGTAYGYTF. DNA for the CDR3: TGTGCCACCAGCAGAGTAGCGGGGACAGCCTATGGCTACACCTTC.

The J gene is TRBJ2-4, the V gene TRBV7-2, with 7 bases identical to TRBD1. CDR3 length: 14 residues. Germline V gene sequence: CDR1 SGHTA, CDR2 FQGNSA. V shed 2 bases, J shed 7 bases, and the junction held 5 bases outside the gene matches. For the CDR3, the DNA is TGTGCCAGCAGCTTAACGGCAGGGGGTAACATTCAGTACTTC. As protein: CASSLTAGGNIQYF. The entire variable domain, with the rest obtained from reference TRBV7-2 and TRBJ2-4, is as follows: GAGVSQSPSNKVTEKGKDVELRCDPISGHTALYWYRQSLGQGLEFLIYFQGNSAPDKSGLPSDRFSAERTGGSVSTLTIQRTQQEDSAVYLCASSLTAGGNIQYFGAGTRLSVL.

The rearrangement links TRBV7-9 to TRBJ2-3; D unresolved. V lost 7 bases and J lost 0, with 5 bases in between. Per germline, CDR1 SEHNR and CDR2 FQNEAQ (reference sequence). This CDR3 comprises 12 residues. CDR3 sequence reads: CASKSSTDTQYF. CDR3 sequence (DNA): TGTGCCAGCAAGAGTAGCACAGATACGCAGTATTTT.

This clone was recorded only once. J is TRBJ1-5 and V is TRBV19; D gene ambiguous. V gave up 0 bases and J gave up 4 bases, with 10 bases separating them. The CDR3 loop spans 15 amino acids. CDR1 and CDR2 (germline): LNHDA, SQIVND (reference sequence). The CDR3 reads CASSIDPTGNQPQHF. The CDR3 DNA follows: TGTGCCAGTAGTATAGACCCGACCGGTAATCAGCCCCAGCATTTT. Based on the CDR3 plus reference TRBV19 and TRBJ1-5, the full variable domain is DGGITQSPKYLFRKEGQNVTLSCEQNLNHDAMYWYRQDPGQGLRLIYYSQIVNDFQKGDIAEGYSVSREKKESFPLTVTSAQKNPTAFYLCASSIDPTGNQPQHFGDGTRLSIL.

For the CDR3, the DNA is TGTGCCAGCAGCCCCACAGGGTTGAACACTGAAGCTTTCTTT. Residues: CASSPTGLNTEAFF. The chain combines TRBV9 with TRBJ1-1; D might be TRBD1 (6 bases). Germline values: CDR1 SGDLS, CDR2 YYNGEE. The CDR3 is made up of 14 amino acids. The germline V and J ends were trimmed by 4 bases and 0 bases, with 10 bases remaining between them.

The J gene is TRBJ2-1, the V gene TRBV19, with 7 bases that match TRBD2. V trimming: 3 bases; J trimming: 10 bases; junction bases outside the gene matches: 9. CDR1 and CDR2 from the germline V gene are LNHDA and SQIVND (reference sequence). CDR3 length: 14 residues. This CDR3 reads CASSIHPPSGEQFF. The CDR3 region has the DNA TGTGCCAGTAGTATCCATCCCCCTAGCGGCGAGCAGTTCTTC.

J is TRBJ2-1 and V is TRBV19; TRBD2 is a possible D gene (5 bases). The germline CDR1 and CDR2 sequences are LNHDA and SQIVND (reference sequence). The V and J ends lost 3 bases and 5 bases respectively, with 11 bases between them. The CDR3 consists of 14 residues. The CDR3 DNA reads TGTGCCAGTAGTATCCGGCGGACTCACAATGAGCAGTTCTTC. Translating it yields CASSIRRTHNEQFF.

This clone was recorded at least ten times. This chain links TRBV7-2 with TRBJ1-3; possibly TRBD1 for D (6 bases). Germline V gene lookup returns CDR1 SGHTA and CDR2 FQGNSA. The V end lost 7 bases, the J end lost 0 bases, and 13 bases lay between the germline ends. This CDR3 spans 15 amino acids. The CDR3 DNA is TGTGCCAGCACGAAACAGGGCCTCTCTGGAAACACCATATATTTT. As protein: CASTKQGLSGNTIYF.

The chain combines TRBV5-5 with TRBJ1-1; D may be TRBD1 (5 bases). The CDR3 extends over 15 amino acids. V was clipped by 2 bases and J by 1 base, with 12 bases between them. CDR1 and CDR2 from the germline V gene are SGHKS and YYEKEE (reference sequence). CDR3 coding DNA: TGTGCCAGCAGCTTCGGACATAGCTCGAACACTGAAGCTTTCTTT. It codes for CASSFGHSSNTEAFF.

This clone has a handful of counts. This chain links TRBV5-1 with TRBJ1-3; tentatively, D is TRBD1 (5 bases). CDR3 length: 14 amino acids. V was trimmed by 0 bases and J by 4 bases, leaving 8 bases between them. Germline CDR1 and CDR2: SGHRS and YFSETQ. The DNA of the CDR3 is TGCGCCAGCAGCTTGGAGCAGGGAGGAAACACCATATATTTT. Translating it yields CASSLEQGGNTIYF.

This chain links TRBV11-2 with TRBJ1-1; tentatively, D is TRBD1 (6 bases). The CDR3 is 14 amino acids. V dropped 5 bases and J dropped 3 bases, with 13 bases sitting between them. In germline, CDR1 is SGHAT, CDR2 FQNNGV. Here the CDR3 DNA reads TGTGCCAGCAGCCGGGGAGGGGGTTACACTGAAGCTTTCTTT. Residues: CASSRGGGYTEAFF.

The CDR3 sequence: CASSSGTRTGELFF. DNA for the CDR3: TGTGCCAGCAGCTCCGGGACCCGCACCGGGGAGCTGTTTTTT. The chain joins TRBV7-7 to TRBJ2-2; D could derive from TRBD1 or TRBD2 (5 bases each). Trimming left V 4 bases short and J 4 bases short, with 10 bases between. The CDR3 runs to 14 residues. Germline CDR1 reads SSHAT; CDR2 reads FNYEAQ (reference sequence).

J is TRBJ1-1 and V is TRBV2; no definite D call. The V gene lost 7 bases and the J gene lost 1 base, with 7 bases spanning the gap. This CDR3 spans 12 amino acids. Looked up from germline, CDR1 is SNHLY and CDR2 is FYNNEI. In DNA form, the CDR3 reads TGTGCCAGCAAATTCCGGAACACTGAAGCTTTCTTT. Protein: CASKFRNTEAFF.

CDR3 protein: CASSSQGAAGELFF. For the CDR3, the DNA is TGTGCCAGCAGTTCACAGGGGGCGGCCGGGGAGCTGTTTTTT. The chain joins TRBV9 to TRBJ2-2; 9 bases agree with TRBD1. Germline V gene sequence: CDR1 SGDLS, CDR2 YYNGEE. This CDR3 region has 14 residues. The V and J ends lost 5 bases and 6 bases, in that order; junction bases with no gene match: 5. Drawing the rest from reference TRBV9 and TRBJ2-2, the complete variable domain is DSGVTQTPKHLITATGQRVTLRCSPRSGDLSVYWYQQSLDQGLQFLIQYYNGEERAKGNILERFSAQQFPDLHSELNLSSLELGDSALYFCASSSQGAAGELFFGEGSRLTVL.

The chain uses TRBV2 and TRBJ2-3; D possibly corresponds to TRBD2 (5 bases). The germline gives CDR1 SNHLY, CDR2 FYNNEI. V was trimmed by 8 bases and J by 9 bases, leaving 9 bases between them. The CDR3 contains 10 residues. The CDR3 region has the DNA TGTGCCAGCGGAGAGGGCACGCAGTATTTT. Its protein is CASGEGTQYF.